Only a few counts were recorded for the clone carrying this T cell receptor (beta chain). Its target is not known. Findings and caveats of the study: The TCR gene usage of tumor memory CD4+ T cells clustered together with blood and lymph node memory CD4+ cells and with lymph node naive CD4+ cells. Larger-cohort validation covered only one TCR beta V-J rearrangement.

Semi-nested PCR with Nested Universal Primer A followed constant-region reverse priming of full-length variable regions. TCRdb recomputed calls from the 5' RACE reads with MiXCR, one row per CDR3 protein. Of around 44,000 distinct CDR3 sequences detected, roughly a fifth appear once; the ten largest clones hold around 4%. Tregs were sorted as CD4+CD25+CD127-/low cells. After removal of 1 base from V and 5 bases from J, the junction contained 11 bases not matched to a gene. This CDR3 has 17 residues. The germline CDR1 and CDR2 sequences are PRHDT and FYEKMQ (reference sequence). J is TRBJ2-1 and V is TRBV13, with 7 bases that match TRBD2. Material: Tregs sorted from blood. The clonotype was recovered from a female donor with breast cancer. The CDR3 nucleotides are TGTGCCAGCAGCTTAGAGTCGGGGACTACCACTAACAATGAGCAGTTCTTC. Translation gives CASSLESGTTTNNEQFF.